This T cell receptor beta chain was profiled in a study of blood T cell repertoires in COVID-19. Only in-frame clones appear in the TCRdb table, and some are missing; sequencing was by immunoSEQ multiplex PCR. Of some 210,000 clones listed, 83% are singletons. The CDR3 covers 17 residues. The germline gives CDR1 MNHEY, CDR2 SMNVEV (reference sequence). With V trimmed by 2 bases and J by 2 bases, 4 bases remained unmatched. The receptor was isolated from a man over 45 with active or convalescent COVID-19. What was sequenced was peripheral blood. V gene TRBV27 combines with J gene TRBJ2-6; TRBD2 agrees at 9 bases. The CDR3 region is CASSLVSSGTGANVLTF. In DNA form, the CDR3 reads TGTGCCAGCAGTTTAGTCTCTAGCGGGACTGGGGCCAACGTCCTGACTTTC.